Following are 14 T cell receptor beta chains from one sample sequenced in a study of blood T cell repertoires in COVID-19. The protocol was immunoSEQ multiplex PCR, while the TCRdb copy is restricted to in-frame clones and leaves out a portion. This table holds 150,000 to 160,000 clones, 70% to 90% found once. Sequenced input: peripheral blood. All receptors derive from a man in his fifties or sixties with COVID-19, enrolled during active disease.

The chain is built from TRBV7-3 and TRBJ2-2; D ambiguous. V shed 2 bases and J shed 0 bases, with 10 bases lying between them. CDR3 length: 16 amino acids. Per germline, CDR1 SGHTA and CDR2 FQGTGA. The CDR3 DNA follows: TGTGCCAGCAGCTTAGCGGTTTCCGCGAACACCGGGGAGCTGTTTTTT. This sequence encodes CASSLAVSANTGELFF.

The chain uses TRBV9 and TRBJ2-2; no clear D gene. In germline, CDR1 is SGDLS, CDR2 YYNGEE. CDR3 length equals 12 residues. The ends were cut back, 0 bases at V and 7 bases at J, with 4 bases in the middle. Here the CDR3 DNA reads TGTGCCAGCAGCGTAGCGGTCGGGGAGCTGTTTTTT. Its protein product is CASSVAVGELFF.

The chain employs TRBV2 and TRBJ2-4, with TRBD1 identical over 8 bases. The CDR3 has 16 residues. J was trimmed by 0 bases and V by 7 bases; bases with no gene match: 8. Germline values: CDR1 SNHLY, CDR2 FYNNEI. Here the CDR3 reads CASITDRALAKNIQYF. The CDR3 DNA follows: TGTGCCAGCATTACGGACAGGGCCTTAGCCAAAAACATTCAGTACTTC.

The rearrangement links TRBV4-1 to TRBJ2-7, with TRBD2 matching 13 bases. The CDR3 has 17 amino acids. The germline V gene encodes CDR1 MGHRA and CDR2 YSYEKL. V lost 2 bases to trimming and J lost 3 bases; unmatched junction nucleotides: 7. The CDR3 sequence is CASSQRRTSGSGYEQYF. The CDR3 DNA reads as TGCGCCAGCAGCCAACGAAGGACTAGCGGGAGTGGCTACGAGCAGTACTTC.

This CDR3 reads CATRRTSGVYEQYF. In DNA, the CDR3 is TGTGCCACCAGGAGGACTAGCGGAGTTTACGAGCAGTACTTC. This chain connects TRBV15 to TRBJ2-7; TRBD2 matches at 10 bases. From germline, CDR1 is LNHNV and CDR2 YYDKDF (reference sequence). V lost 6 bases and J lost 4; bases outside the gene matches: 6. This CDR3 contains 14 residues.

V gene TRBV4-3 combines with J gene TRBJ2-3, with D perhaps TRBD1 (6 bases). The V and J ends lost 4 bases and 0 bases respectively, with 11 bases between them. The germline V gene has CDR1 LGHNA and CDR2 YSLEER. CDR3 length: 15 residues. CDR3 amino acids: CASSLQGKSTDTQYF. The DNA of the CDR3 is TGCGCCAGCAGCCTCCAGGGGAAAAGCACAGATACGCAGTATTTT.

The DNA of the CDR3 is TGTGCCAGCAGCCCGCAGGGTAATTCACCCCTCCACTTT. Its translation: CASSPQGNSPLHF. The chain joins TRBV3-1 (or the pseudogene TRBV3-2) to TRBJ1-6; possibly TRBD1 for D (5 bases). Germline V gene sequence: CDR1 LGHDT, CDR2 YNNKEL (reference sequence). V lost 4 bases to trimming and J lost 6 bases, with 7 bases between them. This CDR3 region has 13 residues.

The CDR3 is CASSLRTSSYNEQFF. In DNA form, the CDR3 reads TGTGCCAGCAGCCTGCGGACAAGCTCCTACAATGAGCAGTTCTTC. This chain joins TRBV3-1 (or the pseudogene TRBV3-2) and TRBJ2-1; D possibly corresponds to TRBD1 (5 bases). The CDR3 covers 15 residues. Germline V gene sequence: CDR1 LGHDT, CDR2 YNNKEL (reference sequence). V lost 4 bases to trimming and J lost 0 bases, with 10 bases between them.

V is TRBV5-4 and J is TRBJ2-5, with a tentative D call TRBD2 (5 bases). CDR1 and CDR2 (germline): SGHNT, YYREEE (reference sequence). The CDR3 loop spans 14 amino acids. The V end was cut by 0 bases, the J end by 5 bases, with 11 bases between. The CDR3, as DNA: TGTGCCAGCAGCTTGGGTCGAACGGGGGAGACCCAGTACTTC. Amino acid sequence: CASSLGRTGETQYF.

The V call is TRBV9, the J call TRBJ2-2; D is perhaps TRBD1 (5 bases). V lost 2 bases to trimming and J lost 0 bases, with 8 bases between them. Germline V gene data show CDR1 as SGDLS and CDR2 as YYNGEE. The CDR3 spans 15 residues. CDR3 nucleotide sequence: TGTGCCAGCAGCGTCGTCAGGGCGAACACCGGGGAGCTGTTTTTT. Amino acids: CASSVVRANTGELFF.

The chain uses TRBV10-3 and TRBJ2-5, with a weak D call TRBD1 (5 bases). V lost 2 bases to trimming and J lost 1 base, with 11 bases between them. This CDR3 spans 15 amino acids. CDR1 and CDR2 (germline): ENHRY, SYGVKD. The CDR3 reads CAISEGAAVQETQYF. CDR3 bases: TGTGCCATCAGTGAGGGGGCAGCCGTCCAAGAGACCCAGTACTTC.

CDR3 in amino acids: CASGTQGAGTEAFF. In DNA form, the CDR3 reads TGTGCCAGCGGAACCCAGGGGGCAGGGACTGAAGCTTTCTTT. The gene calls are TRBV6-5 and TRBJ1-1; TRBD1 matches at 8 bases. CDR1 and CDR2 (germline): MNHEY, SVGAGI. V trimming: 8 bases; J trimming: 5 bases; junction bases outside the gene matches: 10. This CDR3 has 14 residues.

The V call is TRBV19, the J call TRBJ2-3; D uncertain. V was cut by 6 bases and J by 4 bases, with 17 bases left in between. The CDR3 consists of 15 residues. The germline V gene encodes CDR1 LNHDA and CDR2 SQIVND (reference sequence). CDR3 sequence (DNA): TGTGCCAGTAGAGATAACCCACTTGGTTCAGATACGCAGTATTTT. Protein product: CASRDNPLGSDTQYF.

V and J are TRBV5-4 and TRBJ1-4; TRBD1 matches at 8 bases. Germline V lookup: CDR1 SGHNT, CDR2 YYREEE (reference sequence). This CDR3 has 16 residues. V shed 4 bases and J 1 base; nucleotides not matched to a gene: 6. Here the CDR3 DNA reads TGTGCCAGCAGCGTGGGGGGGACAGGAACTAATGAAAAACTGTTTTTT. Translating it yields CASSVGGTGTNEKLFF.